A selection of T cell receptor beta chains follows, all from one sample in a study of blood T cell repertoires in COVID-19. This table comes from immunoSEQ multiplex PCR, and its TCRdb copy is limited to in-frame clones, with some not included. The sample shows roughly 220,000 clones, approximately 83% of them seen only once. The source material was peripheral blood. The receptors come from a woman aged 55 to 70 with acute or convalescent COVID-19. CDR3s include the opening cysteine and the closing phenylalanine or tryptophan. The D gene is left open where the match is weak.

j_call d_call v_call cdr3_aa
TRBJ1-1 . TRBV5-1 CASSSTGEAFF
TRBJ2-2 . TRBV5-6 CASSLGLEALGGELFF
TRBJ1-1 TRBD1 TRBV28 CASSLSGGLEAFF
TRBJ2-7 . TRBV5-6 CASSLAGLYEQYF
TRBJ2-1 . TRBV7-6 CASSLDQGSSYNEQFF
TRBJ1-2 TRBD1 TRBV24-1 CAFSRTGEEYGYTF
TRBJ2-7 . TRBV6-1 CASRRETGSRGEQYF
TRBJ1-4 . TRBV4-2 CASSKEATVPSEKLFF
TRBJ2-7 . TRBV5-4 CASSLGLEQYF
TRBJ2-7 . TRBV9 CASSVGRSSYEQYF
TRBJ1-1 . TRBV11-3 CASSPSSGHTEAFF
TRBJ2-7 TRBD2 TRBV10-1 CASSDPRASGGTSYEQYF
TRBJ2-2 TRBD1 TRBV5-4 CASSLDRGITNTGELFF
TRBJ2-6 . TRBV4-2 CASSVTGVSSGANVLTF
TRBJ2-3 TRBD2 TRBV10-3 CANRLALTDTQYF
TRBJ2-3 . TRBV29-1 CSVPQTLQGDTQYF
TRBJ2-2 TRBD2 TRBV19 CASSTRTSGTNTGELFF
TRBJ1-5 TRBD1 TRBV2 CASSLGQINQPQHF
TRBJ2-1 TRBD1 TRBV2 CASPGQGYNEQFF
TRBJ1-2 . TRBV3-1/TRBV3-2 CASSQTRQVYGYTF
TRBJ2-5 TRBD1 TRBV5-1 CASSLVPGQLEETQYF
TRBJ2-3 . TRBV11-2 CASSLQRSTDTQYF
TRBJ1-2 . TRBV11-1 CASSLDRRDGYTF
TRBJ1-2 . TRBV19 CASTPTGGNYGYTF
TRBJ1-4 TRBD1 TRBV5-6 CASSNQGAVGEKLFF
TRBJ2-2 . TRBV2 CASKRTANTGELFF
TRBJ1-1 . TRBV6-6 CASSYSYKNTEAFF
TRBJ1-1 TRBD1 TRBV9 CASSAHQGGTEAFF
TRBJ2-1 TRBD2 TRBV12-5 CASGSPGGNEQFF
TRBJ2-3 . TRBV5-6 CASSLEVGGASADTQYF
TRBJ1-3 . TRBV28 CASSLAGSGNTIYF
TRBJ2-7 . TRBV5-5 CASSLDGDRHYEQYF
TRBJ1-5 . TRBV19 CASRKDSSNQPQHF
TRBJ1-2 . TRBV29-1 CSVEQGGGYTF
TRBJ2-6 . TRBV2 CASSERGASGANVLTF
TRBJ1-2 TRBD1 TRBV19 CASSVRQGDHYGYTF
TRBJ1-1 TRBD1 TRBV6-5 CASRFLGGAGTEAFF
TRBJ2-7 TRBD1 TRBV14 CASSPRQGPYEQYF
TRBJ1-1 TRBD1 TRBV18 CASSPGQDTEAFF
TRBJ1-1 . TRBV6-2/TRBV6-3 CASSWDTLNTEAFF
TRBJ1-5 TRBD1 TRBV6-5 CASSFQGDQPQHF
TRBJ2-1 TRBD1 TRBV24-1 CATSGGRTYNEQFF
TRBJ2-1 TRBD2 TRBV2 CASRRAGGLYNEQFF
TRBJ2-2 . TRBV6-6 CASSLLVRAGELFF